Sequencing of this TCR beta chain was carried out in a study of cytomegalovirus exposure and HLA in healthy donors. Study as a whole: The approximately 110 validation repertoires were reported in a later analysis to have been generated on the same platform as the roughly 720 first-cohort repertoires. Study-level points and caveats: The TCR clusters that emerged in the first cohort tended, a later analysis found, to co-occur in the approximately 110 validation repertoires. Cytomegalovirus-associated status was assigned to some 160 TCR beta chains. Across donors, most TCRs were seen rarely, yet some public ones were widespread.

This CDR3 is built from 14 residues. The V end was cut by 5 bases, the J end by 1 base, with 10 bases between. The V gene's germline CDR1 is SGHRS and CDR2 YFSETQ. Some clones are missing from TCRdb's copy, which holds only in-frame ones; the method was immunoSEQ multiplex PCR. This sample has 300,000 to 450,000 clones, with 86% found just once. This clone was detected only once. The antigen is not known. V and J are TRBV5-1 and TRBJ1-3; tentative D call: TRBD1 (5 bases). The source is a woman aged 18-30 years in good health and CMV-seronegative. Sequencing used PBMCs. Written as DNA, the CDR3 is TGCGCCAGCAGGGAAGGGGTTTCTGGAAACACCATATATTTT. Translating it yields CASREGVSGNTIYF.